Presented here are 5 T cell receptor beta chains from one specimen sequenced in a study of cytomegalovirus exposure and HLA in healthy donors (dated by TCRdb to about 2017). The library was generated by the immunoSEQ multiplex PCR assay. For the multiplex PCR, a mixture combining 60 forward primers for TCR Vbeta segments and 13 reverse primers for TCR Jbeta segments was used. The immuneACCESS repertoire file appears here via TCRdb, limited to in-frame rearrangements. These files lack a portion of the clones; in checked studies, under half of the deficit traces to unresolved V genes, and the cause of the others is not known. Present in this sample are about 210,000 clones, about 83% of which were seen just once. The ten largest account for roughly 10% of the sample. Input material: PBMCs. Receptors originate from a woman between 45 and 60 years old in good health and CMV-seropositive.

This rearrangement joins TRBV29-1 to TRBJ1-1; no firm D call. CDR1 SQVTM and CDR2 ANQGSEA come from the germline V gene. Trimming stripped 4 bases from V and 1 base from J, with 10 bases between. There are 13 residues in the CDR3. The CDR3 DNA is TGCAGCGTTGGGCGGCAGCCGAACACTGAAGCTTTCTTT. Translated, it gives CSVGRQPNTEAFF.

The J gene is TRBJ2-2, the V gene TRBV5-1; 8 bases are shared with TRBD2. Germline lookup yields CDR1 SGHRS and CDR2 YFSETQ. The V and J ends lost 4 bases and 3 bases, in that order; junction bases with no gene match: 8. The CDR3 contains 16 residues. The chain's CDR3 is CASSPRLGGDTGELFF. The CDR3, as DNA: TGCGCCAGCAGCCCCCGGCTCGGGGGGGACACCGGGGAGCTGTTTTTT.

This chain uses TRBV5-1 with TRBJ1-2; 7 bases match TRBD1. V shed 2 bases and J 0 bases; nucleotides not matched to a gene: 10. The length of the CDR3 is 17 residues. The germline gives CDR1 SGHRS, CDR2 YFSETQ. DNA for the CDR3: TGCGCCAGCAGCTTTCGGCCAGGGGGTTTCCCTAACTATGGCTACACCTTC. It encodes CASSFRPGGFPNYGYTF.

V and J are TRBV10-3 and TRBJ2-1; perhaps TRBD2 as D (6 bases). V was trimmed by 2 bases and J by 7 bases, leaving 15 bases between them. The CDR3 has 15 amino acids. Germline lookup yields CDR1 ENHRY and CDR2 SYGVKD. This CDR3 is CAISEGLASLNEQFF. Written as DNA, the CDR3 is TGTGCCATCAGTGAGGGGCTAGCGTCATTAAATGAGCAGTTCTTC.

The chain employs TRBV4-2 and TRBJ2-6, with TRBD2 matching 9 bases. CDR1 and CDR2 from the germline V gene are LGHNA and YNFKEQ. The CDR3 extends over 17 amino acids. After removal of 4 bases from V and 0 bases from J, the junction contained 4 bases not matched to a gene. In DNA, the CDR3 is TGTGCCAGCAGCCTTAGCGGGGGCTTCTCTGGGGCCAACGTCCTGACTTTC. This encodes CASSLSGGFSGANVLTF.